Described below is a single T cell receptor beta chain sequence and its context. This CDR3 spans 15 amino acids. Germline V gene lookup returns CDR1 SGHNT and CDR2 YYREEE (reference sequence). Germline trimming cut 0 bases from V and 6 bases from J; bases unmatched to any gene: 4. This sample is part of a study of shared clonotypes between healthy human individuals. Assay used: immunoSEQ multiplex PCR; TCRdb lists only in-frame clones, some missing. The table shows 2.3 million or so clones, with approximately 93% occurring only once. This sequence originates from a young man in good health. Some clones in this sample may be carry-over from other donors' samples. Source material: naive CD4+ T cells from PBMCs. The subset is: CD45RA+ positively selected. V usage is TRBV5-4 and J usage is TRBJ2-2, with TRBD2 matching 8 bases. The CDR3 spells CASSLAGRAPGELFF. Written as DNA, the CDR3 is TGTGCCAGCAGCTTGGCCGGGAGGGCCCCCGGGGAGCTGTTTTTT.